This T cell receptor beta chain was observed in a study of hypomethylating agent response in myelodysplastic syndrome (dated by TCRdb to the early 2020s). In the study overall: The hypomethylating agent given was azacitidine in about 70% of the 11 patients and decitabine in 3 of 11 patients. The cohort was composed of fewer than 10 male and 2 female myelodysplastic syndrome patients. A mean patient age of around 70 +/- 6 years was recorded, and a diploid cytogenetic profile was observed most commonly. TET2 was the most frequent mutation, present in about 45% of the 11 patients. Roughly six patients responded with complete response or hematologic improvement, and roughly five patients were non-responders. Response was defined as complete response or hematologic improvement, and patients who met neither criterion were classified as non-responders. The research as a whole found: After hypomethylating agent treatment, no significant change in richness, rarefaction diversity or clonality was seen, either across all patients or within response groups. Possible recognition of novel MDS antigens by the shared GLIPH2 clusters was not confirmed, and experimental validation of that possible recognition is needed. Only around ten patients were analyzed, making the cohort small. Age matching of healthy control donors to MDS patients was not performed, and the MDS versus healthy comparison could have been impacted by this lack of age matching. Novel clonotypes were found to emerge more often in responders, whereas more contracted clonotypes were observed in non-responders after treatment.

The library relied on the immunoSEQ multiplex PCR assay. Survey resolution was applied, with two replicates of about 200 ng each being run for a total of approximately 400 ng of DNA per sample. Rearranged TCRB sequences in genomic DNA were detected with the hsTCRB kit using multiplex PCR primers targeting V and J genes. The first PCR used the QIAGEN Multiplex PCR Kit for around 33 cycles to amplify the CDR3 region. Sample barcodes and Illumina adapters were attached to each replicate during a second PCR lasting 7 to 9 cycles. Pooled libraries were quantified using a QuantStudio 6 and the KAPA library quantification kit. Approximately 16 pM of pooled libraries was sequenced on an Illumina MiSeq using 156-cycle single-end reads plus a 15-cycle index read. Per the source publication's procedure: Of some 170,000 unique clonotypes, 1.5% to 2% were flagged by VDJdb annotation as previously reported viral-epitope-specific clonotypes. The immunoSEQ Data Assistant and immunoSEQ Analyzer turned the raw reads into TCRB repertoires that were normalized and annotated. Clonotypes were analyzed with BioAnalyzer and version 0.6.5 of the immunarch R package. Before richness was estimated, every repertoire was downsampled to match the clone count of the smallest repertoire. Clonotypes were classified as expanded, contracted or novel by Fisher's exact tests, with novel defined as zero frequency before treatment. Significantly changed CDR3 beta sequences were clustered with GLIPH2 using simulation_depth=1000 and kmer_min_depth=3, and CDR3s shorter than five residues were excluded. The table comes from immuneACCESS by way of TCRdb, which keeps in-frame sequences with V and J called. Part of the clones is missing from these tables; in studies checked, under half for an unresolved V gene and the rest for unknown reasons. The V and J calls and clone size are taken from that table; D and trimming were inferred from the DNA. The sample table contains over 3,000 clones; only one count was recorded for around 82% of them. The ten largest clones capture 5.2% of the sample.

As to this clone: Which antigen it targets is not known. Qualities for individual bases were not recorded, and no much larger clone is one base off.

The CDR3 holds 14 amino acids from the cysteine to the phenylalanine. This entry keeps only the CDR3 DNA: 42 bases, framed from base 1. The germline V gene specifies MNHNS as CDR1 and SASEGT as CDR2. V is cut by 0 bases and J by 10 bases, and the space between the germline ends is 14 bases. T-cell subsets were not sorted, so the analysis was performed on bulk bone marrow. Bone marrow from some 10 myelodysplastic syndrome patients was immunosequenced for TCR beta CDR3 regions before and after hypomethylating agent therapy. For longitudinal repertoire tracking, a baseline bone marrow plus two to three bone marrows at different post-treatment timepoints were contributed by each patient. Genomic DNA was extracted from whole bone marrow, and quality was checked by TapeStation, NanoDrop OneC and PicoGreen assays.

Sequenced here: bone marrow, sampled before or after starting hypomethylating agent treatment for myelodysplastic syndrome (not recorded which). The origin of this receptor is a human donor with myelodysplastic syndrome. The chain employs TRBV6-1 and TRBJ2-3; the D gene identity is not certain. The CDR3 region has the sequence CASSEASLGSSQYF. The sequence in DNA is TGTGCCAGCAGTGAAGCGTCCTTGGGCAGTTCGCAGTATTTT.